A selection of T cell receptor beta chains follows, all from one sample in a study of OX40 agonist ivuxolimab in advanced cancers. This table comes from immunoSEQ multiplex PCR, and its TCRdb copy is limited to in-frame clones, with some not included. Seen here are more than 45,000 clones, roughly nine tenths observed once, and the top ten hold 3% to 4%. The sample consisted of CD4+ or CD8+ T cells sorted from blood, taken in a trial of the OX40 agonist ivuxolimab. Every receptor here comes from an adult with an advanced solid tumor such as melanoma, head and neck, liver or kidney cancer. The CDR3 runs from the conserved cysteine through the conserved F or W. A D gene is named only where the DNA matches it firmly. The size entry is marked missing in some rows and otherwise reads once, few, many or a size class.

clone_size j_call d_call v_call cdr3_length cdr3_aa cdr3_nt
. TRBJ2-5 . TRBV6-1 11 CASSYGETQYF TGTGCCAGCAGTTACGGGGAGACCCAGTACTTC
. TRBJ1-1 . TRBV7-8 13 CASSPTVSTEAFF TGTGCCAGCAGCCCCACCGTGAGCACTGAAGCTTTCTTT
. TRBJ2-3 . TRBV28 16 CASSPLTEGSTDTQYF TGTGCCAGCAGTCCTCTAACCGAGGGAAGCACAGATACGCAGTATTTT
. TRBJ2-1 . TRBV27 18 CASSLGPPGSWSGNEQFF TGTGCCAGCAGTTTAGGCCCCCCTGGGTCCTGGTCCGGCAATGAGCAGTTCTTC
. TRBJ2-7 . TRBV11-2 18 CASSLGGGRGGPTYEQYF TGTGCCAGCAGCTTAGGAGGCGGTAGGGGCGGCCCGACCTACGAGCAGTACTTC
. TRBJ2-1 TRBD2 TRBV7-9 14 CASSSTSGYNEQFF TGTGCCAGCAGCTCCACTAGCGGCTACAATGAGCAGTTCTTC
medium-sized TRBJ2-7 . TRBV2 13 CASSAGNSYEQYF TGTGCCAGCAGCGCAGGCAACTCCTACGAGCAGTACTTC
. TRBJ1-5 . TRBV4-1 16 CASSPAGVDSNQPQHF TGCGCCAGCAGTCCAGCAGGTGTGGATAGCAATCAGCCCCAGCATTTT
. TRBJ2-7 TRBD1 TRBV7-9 14 CASSPPGQSYEQYF TGTGCCAGCAGCCCCCCGGGACAGTCCTACGAGCAGTACTTC
. TRBJ2-1 . TRBV29-1 16 CSVEDGLRTADNEQFF TGCAGCGTTGAAGATGGTCTCCGGACGGCCGACAATGAGCAGTTCTTC
. TRBJ2-5 TRBD2 TRBV7-9 14 CASTSGLDQETQYF TGTGCCAGCACAAGTGGACTAGACCAAGAGACCCAGTACTTC
once TRBJ2-2 . TRBV14 12 CASAIAGGELFF TGTGCCAGCGCTATTGCGGGCGGGGAGCTGTTTTTT
once TRBJ2-7 TRBD2 TRBV5-1 15 CASSFQTGGLHEQYF TGCGCCAGCAGCTTTCAGACGGGAGGGCTCCACGAGCAGTACTTC
. TRBJ2-5 TRBD1 TRBV10-2 15 CASSVSAGGEETQYF TGCGCCAGCAGTGTTAGCGCAGGGGGCGAGGAGACCCAGTACTTC
. TRBJ2-3 . TRBV9 13 CASSVASTDTQYF TGTGCCAGCAGCGTAGCAAGCACAGATACGCAGTATTTT
. TRBJ2-7 TRBD2 TRBV11-2 14 CASSLGTSGYEQYF TGTGCCAGCAGCTTGGGGACTAGCGGATACGAGCAGTACTTC
. TRBJ2-7 TRBD1 TRBV6-6 13 CASATGGAYEQYF TGTGCCAGCGCTACAGGGGGCGCCTACGAGCAGTACTTC
. TRBJ2-1 TRBD2 TRBV7-8 17 CASSLGFGAGGPNEQFF TGTGCCAGCAGCTTAGGTTTTGGAGCGGGAGGGCCTAATGAGCAGTTCTTC
. TRBJ2-7 . TRBV7-2 15 CASSWVPGVSYEQYF TGTGCCAGCAGCTGGGTACCGGGGGTGTCCTACGAGCAGTACTTC
. TRBJ2-3 . TRBV7-6 16 CASSRGGRASTDTQYF TGTGCCAGCAGCCGAGGGGGGAGAGCTAGCACAGATACGCAGTATTTT
. TRBJ2-1 . TRBV7-3 16 CASSSPPVFGYNEQFF TGTGCCAGCAGCTCCCCCCCAGTGTTCGGCTACAATGAGCAGTTCTTC
. TRBJ2-5 . TRBV19 13 CASKGQDQETQYF TGTGCCAGTAAGGGTCAGGACCAAGAGACCCAGTACTTC
. TRBJ2-2 . TRBV4-3 12 CASSSWAGELFF TGCGCCAGCAGCTCGTGGGCCGGGGAGCTGTTTTTT
. TRBJ2-7 . TRBV5-6 14 CASSLGEGFYEQYF TGTGCCAGCAGCTTGGGCGAGGGTTTCTACGAGCAGTACTTC
. TRBJ2-3 . TRBV13 14 CASSLSGNFDTQYF TGTGCCAGCAGCTTATCAGGGAACTTCGATACGCAGTATTTT
. TRBJ1-4 TRBD1 TRBV27 14 CASSSTGGDEKLFF TGTGCCAGCAGTTCCACAGGGGGCGATGAAAAACTGTTTTTT
. TRBJ2-5 . TRBV5-4 13 CASSFNPANPGYF TGTGCCAGCAGCTTCAATCCCGCAAATCCAGGGTACTTC
once TRBJ2-1 . TRBV7-7 15 CASSLGVSSYNEQFF TGTGCCAGCAGCTTAGGGGTTAGCTCCTACAATGAGCAGTTCTTC
. TRBJ2-1 . TRBV6-1 14 CASIADSHWGQQFF TGTGCCAGCATTGCGGACAGTCACTGGGGACAGCAGTTCTTC
once TRBJ2-7 TRBD1 TRBV5-1 13 CASRSTGTVEQYF TGCGCCAGCAGGAGTACCGGGACAGTCGAGCAGTACTTC
. TRBJ2-3 . TRBV13 13 CASSYVGTDTQYF TGTGCCAGCAGCTACGTGGGCACAGATACGCAGTATTTT
. TRBJ1-1 . TRBV5-6 14 CASSFQPKGGTAFF TGTGCCAGCAGCTTTCAACCCAAGGGGGGTACAGCTTTCTTT
. TRBJ1-2 . TRBV28 15 CASSLLGYPNYGYTF TGTGCCAGCAGTTTATTAGGCTACCCAAACTATGGCTACACCTTC
. TRBJ2-1 TRBD1 TRBV28 16 CASSLPTGGAYNEQFF TGTGCCAGCAGTTTACCTACAGGGGGCGCTTACAATGAGCAGTTCTTC
. TRBJ2-7 TRBD1 TRBV27 14 CASSLGAGGYEQYF TGTGCCAGCAGTTTGGGGGCAGGGGGCTACGAGCAGTACTTC
. TRBJ1-2 TRBD1 TRBV19 15 CASSIGTGTNYGYTF TGTGCCAGTAGTATAGGGACAGGGACTAACTATGGCTACACCTTC
once TRBJ1-1 TRBD1 TRBV7-9 14 CASSQGGTNTEAFF TGTGCCAGCAGCCAGGGGGGGACGAACACTGAAGCTTTCTTT
. TRBJ2-5 . TRBV7-9 13 CASSKGPQETQYF TGTGCCAGCAGCAAGGGCCCCCAAGAGACCCAGTACTTC
. TRBJ2-1 TRBD1 TRBV6-1 14 CASVTGSSYNEQFF TGTGCCAGCGTGACAGGGAGCTCCTACAATGAGCAGTTCTTC
. TRBJ2-2 . TRBV19 12 CASRLGAGELFF TGTGCCAGTAGATTGGGGGCCGGGGAGCTGTTTTTT
. TRBJ2-4 TRBD1 TRBV6-5 12 CASTGTGEIQYF TGTGCCAGCACTGGGACAGGGGAAATTCAGTACTTC